These 8 T cell receptor beta chains originate from one sample sequenced in a study of T cell responses to AZD1222 COVID-19 vaccine. Clones were read by immunoSEQ multiplex PCR, and TCRdb kept only the in-frame ones, dropping some. This table has about 100,000 clones, 75% to 90% appearing once. The source was peripheral blood, collected on day 0 of AZD1222 vaccination. Source of these receptors: an adult in good health.

The V gene is TRBV6-4, the J gene TRBJ2-6; D remains unclear. In germline, CDR1 is MRHNA, CDR2 SNTAGT. There are 15 residues in the CDR3. The V end was cut by 0 bases, the J end by 4 bases, with 7 bases between. The DNA of the CDR3 is TGTGCCAGCAGTGACTCGAGAACCGGGGCCAACGTCCTGACTTTC. Encoded protein: CASSDSRTGANVLTF.

This chain links TRBV19 with TRBJ2-3, with 10 nucleotides matching TRBD2. This CDR3 contains 17 residues. The V segment lost 5 bases and the J segment 5 bases; nucleotides outside the gene matches: 13. Germline CDR1 is LNHDA and CDR2 is SQIVND (reference sequence). CDR3 amino acids: CASSPRPLAGGGDTQYF. The CDR3 DNA sequence: TGTGCCAGTAGTCCACGACCCTTAGCGGGAGGAGGAGATACGCAGTATTTT.

This clone was recorded at least ten times. The genes are TRBV5-6 and TRBJ2-5; D may be TRBD1 (6 bases). The CDR3 runs 14 residues. The V end was cut by 0 bases, the J end by 3 bases, with 9 bases between. The germline gives CDR1 SGHDT, CDR2 YYEEEE. The CDR3 DNA is TGTGCCAGCAGCTTGGCACAGGGAAAAGAGACCCAGTACTTC. This encodes CASSLAQGKETQYF.

The genes are TRBV9 and TRBJ1-1; TRBD1 is a possible D gene (5 bases). The germline CDR1 and CDR2 sequences are SGDLS and YYNGEE. The V gene lost 0 bases and the J gene lost 2 bases, with 8 bases spanning the gap. The CDR3 runs to 14 residues. CDR3 DNA sequence: TGTGCCAGCAGCGTAGCAGGGCCTAACACTGAAGCTTTCTTT. It yields the protein CASSVAGPNTEAFF.

This sequence joins TRBV7-3 and TRBJ1-6, with a weak D call TRBD1 (5 bases). The CDR3 has 15 amino acids. Trimming took off 1 base at V and 8 bases at J, with 12 bases between the two ends. CDR1 is SGHTA, CDR2 FQGTGA, per germline. CDR3 nucleotides: TGTGCCAGCAGCTTAATCGGGGGGTCAGATTCACCCCTCCACTTT. Translating it yields CASSLIGGSDSPLHF.

This chain connects TRBV6-5 to TRBJ1-4, with 10 bases identical to TRBD1. CDR1 and CDR2 (germline): MNHEY, SVGAGI. V lost 2 bases, J lost 4 bases, and 4 bases stayed unmatched. The CDR3 totals 16 residues. CDR3 loop: CASSYPGQGLNEKLFF. The CDR3 coding sequence is TGTGCCAGCAGTTACCCGGGACAGGGGCTTAATGAAAAACTGTTTTTT.

The chain recombines TRBV2 with TRBJ1-1; D is unresolved. This CDR3 is 14 amino acids long. Trimming pared 8 bases from V and 5 bases from J, leaving 18 bases between. Germline V CDR1 and CDR2: SNHLY, FYNNEI. The CDR3 reads CASGLAGRRTEAFF. The CDR3 bases are TGTGCCAGCGGTCTCGCAGGACGGCGGACTGAAGCTTTCTTT. Supplemented by reference TRBV2 and TRBJ1-1, the full variable domain reads EPEVTQTPSHQVTQMGQEVILRCVPISNHLYFYWYRQILGQKVEFLVSFYNNEISEKSEIFDDQFSVERPDGSNFTLKIRSTKLEDSAMYFCASGLAGRRTEAFFGQGTRLTVV.

J is TRBJ2-2 and V is TRBV29-1; D perhaps matches TRBD2 (5 bases). Germline-derived CDR1 and CDR2 are SQVTM and ANQGSEA. V was pared by 6 bases and J by 0 bases, with 20 bases between. The CDR3 loop spans 17 amino acids. CDR3 coding DNA: TGCAGCGTCCTCCCAGAGGCCCGGACTCCGAACACCGGGGAGCTGTTTTTT. Translated, it gives CSVLPEARTPNTGELFF.